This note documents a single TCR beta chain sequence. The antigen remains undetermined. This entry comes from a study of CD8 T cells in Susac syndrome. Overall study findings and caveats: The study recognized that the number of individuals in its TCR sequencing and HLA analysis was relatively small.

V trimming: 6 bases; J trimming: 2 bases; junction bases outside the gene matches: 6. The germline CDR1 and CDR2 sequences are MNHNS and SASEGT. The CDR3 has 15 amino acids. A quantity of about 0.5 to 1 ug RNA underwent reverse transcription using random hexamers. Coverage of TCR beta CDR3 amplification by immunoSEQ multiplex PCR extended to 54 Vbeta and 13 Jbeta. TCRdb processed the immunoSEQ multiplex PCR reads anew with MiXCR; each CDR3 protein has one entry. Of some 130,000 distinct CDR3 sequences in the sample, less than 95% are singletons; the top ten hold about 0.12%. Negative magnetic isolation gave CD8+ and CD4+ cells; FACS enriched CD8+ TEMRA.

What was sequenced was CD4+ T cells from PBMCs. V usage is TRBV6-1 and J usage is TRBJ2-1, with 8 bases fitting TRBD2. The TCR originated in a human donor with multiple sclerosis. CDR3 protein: CASSPISGAYNEQFF. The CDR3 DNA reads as TGTGCCAGCAGCCCGATTAGCGGGGCCTACAATGAGCAGTTCTTC.